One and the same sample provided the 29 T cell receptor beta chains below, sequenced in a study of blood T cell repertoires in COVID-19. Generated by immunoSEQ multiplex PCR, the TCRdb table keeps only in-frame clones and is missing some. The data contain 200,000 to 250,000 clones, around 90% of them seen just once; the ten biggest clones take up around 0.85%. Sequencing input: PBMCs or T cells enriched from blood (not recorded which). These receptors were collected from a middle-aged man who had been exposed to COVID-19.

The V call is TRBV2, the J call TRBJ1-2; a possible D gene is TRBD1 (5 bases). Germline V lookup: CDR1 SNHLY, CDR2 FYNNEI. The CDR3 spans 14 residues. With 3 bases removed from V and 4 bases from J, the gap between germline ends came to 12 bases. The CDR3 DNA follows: TGTGCCAGCAGTGATTATACAGGACCCTATGGCTACACCTTC. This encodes CASSDYTGPYGYTF.

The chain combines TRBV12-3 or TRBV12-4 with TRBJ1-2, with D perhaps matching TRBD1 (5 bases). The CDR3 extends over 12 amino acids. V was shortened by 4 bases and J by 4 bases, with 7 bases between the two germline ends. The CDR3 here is CASSSDSYGYTF. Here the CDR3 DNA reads TGTGCCAGCAGTTCCGACAGCTATGGCTACACCTTC.

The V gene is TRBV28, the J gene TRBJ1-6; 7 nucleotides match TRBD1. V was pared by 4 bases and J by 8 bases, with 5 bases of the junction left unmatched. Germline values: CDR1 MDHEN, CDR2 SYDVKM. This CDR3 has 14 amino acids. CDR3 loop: CASSSGTADSPLHF. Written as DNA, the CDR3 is TGTGCCAGCAGTTCCGGGACAGCGGATTCACCCCTCCACTTT. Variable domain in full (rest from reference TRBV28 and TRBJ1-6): DVKVTQSSRYLVKRTGEKVFLECVQDMDHENMFWYRQDPGLGLRLIYFSYDVKMKEKGDIPEGYSVSREKKERFSLILESASTNQTSMYLCASSSGTADSPLHFGNGTRLTVT.

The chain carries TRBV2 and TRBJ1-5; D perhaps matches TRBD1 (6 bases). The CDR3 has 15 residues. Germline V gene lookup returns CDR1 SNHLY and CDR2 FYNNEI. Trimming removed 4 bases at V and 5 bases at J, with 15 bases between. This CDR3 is CASSGMTGGDQPQHF. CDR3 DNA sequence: TGTGCCAGCAGTGGGATGACAGGTGGGGATCAGCCCCAGCATTTT.

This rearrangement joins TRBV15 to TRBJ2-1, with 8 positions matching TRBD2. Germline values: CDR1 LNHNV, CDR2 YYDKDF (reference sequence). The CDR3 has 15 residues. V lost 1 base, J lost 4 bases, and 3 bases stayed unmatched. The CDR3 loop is CATSRGSGGYNEQFF. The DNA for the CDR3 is TGTGCCACCAGCAGAGGCAGCGGGGGTTACAATGAGCAGTTCTTC.

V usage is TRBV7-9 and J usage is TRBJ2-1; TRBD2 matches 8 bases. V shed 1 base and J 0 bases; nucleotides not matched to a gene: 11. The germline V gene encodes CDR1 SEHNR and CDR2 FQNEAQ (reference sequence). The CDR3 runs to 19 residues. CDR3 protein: CASSLDIWTSIRSYNEQFF. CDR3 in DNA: TGTGCCAGCAGCTTAGATATCTGGACTAGCATACGCTCCTACAATGAGCAGTTCTTC. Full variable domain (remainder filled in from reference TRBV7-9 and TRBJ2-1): DTGVSQNPRHKITKRGQNVTFRCDPISEHNRLYWYRQTLGQGPEFLTYFQNEAQLEKSRLLSDRFSAERPKGSFSTLEIQRTEQGDSAMYLCASSLDIWTSIRSYNEQFFGPGTRLTVL.

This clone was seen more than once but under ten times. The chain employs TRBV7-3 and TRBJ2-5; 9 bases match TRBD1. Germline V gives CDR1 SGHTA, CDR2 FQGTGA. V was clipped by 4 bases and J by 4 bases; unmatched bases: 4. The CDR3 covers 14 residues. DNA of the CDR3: TGTGCCAGCAGCTCCACAGGGGGCTTAGAGACCCAGTACTTC. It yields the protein CASSSTGGLETQYF.

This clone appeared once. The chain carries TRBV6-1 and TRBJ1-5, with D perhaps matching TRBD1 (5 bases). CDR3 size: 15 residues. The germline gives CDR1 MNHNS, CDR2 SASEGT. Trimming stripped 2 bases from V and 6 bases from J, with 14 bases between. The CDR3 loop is CASSESLSTGQPQHF. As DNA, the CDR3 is TGTGCCAGCAGTGAAAGCTTGAGTACAGGTCAGCCCCAGCATTTT.

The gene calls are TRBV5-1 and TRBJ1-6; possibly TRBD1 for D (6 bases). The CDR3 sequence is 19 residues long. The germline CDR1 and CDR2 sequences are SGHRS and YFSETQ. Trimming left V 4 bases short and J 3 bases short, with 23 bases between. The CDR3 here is CASSGSQGSRGSYNSPLHF. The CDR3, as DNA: TGCGCCAGCAGCGGCTCACAGGGTAGTAGAGGCAGCTATAATTCACCCCTCCACTTT. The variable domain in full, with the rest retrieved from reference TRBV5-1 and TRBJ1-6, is KAGVTQTPRYLIKTRGQQVTLSCSPISGHRSVSWYQQTPGQGLQFLFEYFSETQRNKGNFPGRFSGRQFSNSRSEMNVSTLELGDSALYLCASSGSQGSRGSYNSPLHFGNGTRLTVT.

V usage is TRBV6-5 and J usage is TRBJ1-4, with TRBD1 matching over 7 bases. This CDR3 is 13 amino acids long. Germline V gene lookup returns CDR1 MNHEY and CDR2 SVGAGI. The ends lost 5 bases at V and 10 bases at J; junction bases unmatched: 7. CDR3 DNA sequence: TGTGCCAGCAGTCCCGACAGGGTGGCAAAACTGTTTTTT. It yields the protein CASSPDRVAKLFF.

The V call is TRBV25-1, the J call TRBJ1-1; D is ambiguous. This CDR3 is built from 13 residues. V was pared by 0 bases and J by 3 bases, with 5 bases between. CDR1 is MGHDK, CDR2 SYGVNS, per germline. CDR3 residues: CASSEYRDTEAFF. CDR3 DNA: TGTGCCAGCAGTGAATACCGGGACACTGAAGCTTTCTTT.

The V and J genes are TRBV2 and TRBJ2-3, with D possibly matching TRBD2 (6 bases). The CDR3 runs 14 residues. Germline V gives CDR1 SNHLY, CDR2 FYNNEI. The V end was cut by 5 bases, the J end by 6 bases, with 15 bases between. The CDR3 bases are TGTGCCAGCAGTATTAGAGCGGGTCGGGATACGCAGTATTTT. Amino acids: CASSIRAGRDTQYF.

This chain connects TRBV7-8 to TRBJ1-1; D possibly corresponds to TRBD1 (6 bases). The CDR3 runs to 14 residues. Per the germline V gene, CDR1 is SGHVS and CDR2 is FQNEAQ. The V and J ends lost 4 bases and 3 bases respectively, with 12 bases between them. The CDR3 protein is CASSYHRVDTEAFF. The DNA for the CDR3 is TGTGCCAGCAGCTACCACAGGGTGGACACTGAAGCTTTCTTT.

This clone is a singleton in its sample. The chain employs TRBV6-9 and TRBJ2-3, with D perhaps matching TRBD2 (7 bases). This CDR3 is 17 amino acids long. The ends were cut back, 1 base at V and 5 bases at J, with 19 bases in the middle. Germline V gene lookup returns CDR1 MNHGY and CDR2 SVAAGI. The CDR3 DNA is TGTGCCAGCAGTTATTTAGTTCGGGGGGCATTGGTAGATACGCAGTATTTT. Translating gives CASSYLVRGALVDTQYF.

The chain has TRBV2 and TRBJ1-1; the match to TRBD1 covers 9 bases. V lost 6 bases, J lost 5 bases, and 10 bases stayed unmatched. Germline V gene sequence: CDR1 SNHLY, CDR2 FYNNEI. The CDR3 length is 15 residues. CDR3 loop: CASRKDRGVRTEAFF. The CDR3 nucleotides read TGTGCCAGCAGGAAGGACAGGGGAGTTAGGACTGAAGCTTTCTTT. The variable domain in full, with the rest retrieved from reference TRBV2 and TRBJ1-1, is EPEVTQTPSHQVTQMGQEVILRCVPISNHLYFYWYRQILGQKVEFLVSFYNNEISEKSEIFDDQFSVERPDGSNFTLKIRSTKLEDSAMYFCASRKDRGVRTEAFFGQGTRLTVV.

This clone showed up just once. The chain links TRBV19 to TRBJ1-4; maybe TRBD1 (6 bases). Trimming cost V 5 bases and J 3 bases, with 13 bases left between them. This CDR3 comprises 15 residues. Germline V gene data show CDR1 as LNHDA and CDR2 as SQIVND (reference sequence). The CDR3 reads CASSGGGHANEKLFF. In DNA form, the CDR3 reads TGTGCCAGTAGTGGCGGGGGGCATGCTAATGAAAAACTGTTTTTT. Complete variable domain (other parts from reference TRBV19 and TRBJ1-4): DGGITQSPKYLFRKEGQNVTLSCEQNLNHDAMYWYRQDPGQGLRLIYYSQIVNDFQKGDIAEGYSVSREKKESFPLTVTSAQKNPTAFYLCASSGGGHANEKLFFGSGTQLSVL.

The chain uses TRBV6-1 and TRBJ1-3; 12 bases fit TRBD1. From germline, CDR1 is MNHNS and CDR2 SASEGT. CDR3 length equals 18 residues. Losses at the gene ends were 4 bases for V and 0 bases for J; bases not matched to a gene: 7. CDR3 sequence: CASSAGTGGVFSGNTIYF. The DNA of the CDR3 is TGTGCCAGCAGTGCCGGGACAGGGGGCGTTTTCTCTGGAAACACCATATATTTT.

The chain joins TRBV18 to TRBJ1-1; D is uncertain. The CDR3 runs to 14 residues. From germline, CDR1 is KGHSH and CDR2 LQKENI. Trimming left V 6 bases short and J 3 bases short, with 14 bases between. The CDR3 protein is CASSPNSGDTEAFF. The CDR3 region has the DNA TGTGCCAGCTCCCCCAACTCGGGAGACACTGAAGCTTTCTTT.

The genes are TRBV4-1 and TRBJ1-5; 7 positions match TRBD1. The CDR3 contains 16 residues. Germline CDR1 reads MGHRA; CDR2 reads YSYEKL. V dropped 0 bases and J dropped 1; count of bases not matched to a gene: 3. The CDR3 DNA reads TGCGCCAGCAGCCAAGAGACAGGGCGAAGCAATCAGCCCCAGCATTTT. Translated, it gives CASSQETGRSNQPQHF.

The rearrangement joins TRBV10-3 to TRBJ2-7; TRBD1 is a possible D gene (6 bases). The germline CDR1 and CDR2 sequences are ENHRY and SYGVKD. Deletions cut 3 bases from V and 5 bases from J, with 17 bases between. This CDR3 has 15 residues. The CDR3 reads CAISEPLRGFHEQYV. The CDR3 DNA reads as TGTGCCATCAGTGAACCTCTCAGGGGATTCCACGAGCAGTACGTC.

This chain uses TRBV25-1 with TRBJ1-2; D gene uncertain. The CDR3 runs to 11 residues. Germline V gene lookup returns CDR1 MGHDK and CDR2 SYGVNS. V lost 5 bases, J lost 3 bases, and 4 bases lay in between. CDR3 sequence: CASSSDYGYTF. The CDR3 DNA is TGTGCCAGCAGTTCCGACTATGGCTACACCTTC.

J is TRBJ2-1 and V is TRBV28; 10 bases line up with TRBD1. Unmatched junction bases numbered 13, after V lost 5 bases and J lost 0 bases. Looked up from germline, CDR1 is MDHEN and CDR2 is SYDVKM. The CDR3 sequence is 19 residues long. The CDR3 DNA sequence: TGTGCCAGCAGTCCCCGGGACAGGGGCCCCGTAAGCTCCTACAATGAGCAGTTCTTC. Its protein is CASSPRDRGPVSSYNEQFF.

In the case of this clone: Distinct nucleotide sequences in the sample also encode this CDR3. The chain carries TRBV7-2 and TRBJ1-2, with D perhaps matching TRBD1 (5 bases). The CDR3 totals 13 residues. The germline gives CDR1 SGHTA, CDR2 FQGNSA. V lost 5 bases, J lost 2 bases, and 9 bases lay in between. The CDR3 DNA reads TGTGCCAGCAGCCCCGACAGAAACTATGGCTACACCTTC. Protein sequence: CASSPDRNYGYTF.

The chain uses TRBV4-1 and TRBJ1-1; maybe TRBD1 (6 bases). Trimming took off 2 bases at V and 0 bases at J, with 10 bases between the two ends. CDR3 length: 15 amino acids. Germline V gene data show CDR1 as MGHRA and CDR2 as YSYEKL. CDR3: CASSQQTGMNTEAFF. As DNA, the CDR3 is TGCGCCAGCAGCCAACAAACAGGGATGAACACTGAAGCTTTCTTT.

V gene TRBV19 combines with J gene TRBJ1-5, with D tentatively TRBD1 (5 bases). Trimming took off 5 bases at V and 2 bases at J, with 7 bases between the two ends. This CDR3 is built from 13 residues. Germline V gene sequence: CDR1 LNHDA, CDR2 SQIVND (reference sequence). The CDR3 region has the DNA TGTGCCAGTAGTGACAGACGCAATCAGCCCCAGCATTTT. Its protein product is CASSDRRNQPQHF.

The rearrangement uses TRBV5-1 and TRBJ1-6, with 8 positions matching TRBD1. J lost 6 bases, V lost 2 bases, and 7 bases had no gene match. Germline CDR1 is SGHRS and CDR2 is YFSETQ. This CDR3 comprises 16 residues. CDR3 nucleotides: TGCGCCAGCAGCTTAGGGACAGGCGTTTTTAATTCACCCCTCCACTTT. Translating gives CASSLGTGVFNSPLHF.

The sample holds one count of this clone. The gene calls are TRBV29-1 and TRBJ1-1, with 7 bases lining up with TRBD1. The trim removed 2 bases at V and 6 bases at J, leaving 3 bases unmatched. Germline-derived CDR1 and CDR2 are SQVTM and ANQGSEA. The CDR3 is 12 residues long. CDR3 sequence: CSVEPDRAEAFF. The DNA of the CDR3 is TGCAGCGTTGAACCCGACAGGGCTGAAGCTTTCTTT.

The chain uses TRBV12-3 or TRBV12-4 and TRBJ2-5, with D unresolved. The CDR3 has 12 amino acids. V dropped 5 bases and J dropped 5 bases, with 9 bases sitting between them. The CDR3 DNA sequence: TGTGCCAGCAGTGAGAGATCGGAGACCCAGTACTTC. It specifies CASSERSETQYF.

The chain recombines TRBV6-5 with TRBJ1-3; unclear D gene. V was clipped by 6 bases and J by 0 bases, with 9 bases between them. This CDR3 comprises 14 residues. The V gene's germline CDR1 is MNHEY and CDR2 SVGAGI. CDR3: CASSRGISGNTIYF. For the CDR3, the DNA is TGTGCCAGCAGCCGAGGGATCTCTGGAAACACCATATATTTT.